Shown below are 27 T cell receptor beta chains from a single sample sequenced in a study of shared clonotypes between healthy human individuals. Profiled with immunoSEQ multiplex PCR; TCRdb holds only in-frame clones, not every one. The sample has under 600,000 clones, about 96% seen once; the top ten hold nearly 0.065%. The sequencing input was naive CD4+ T cells sorted from blood. Stated subset: CD45RA+ positively selected. The source is a woman aged 30 to 39 in good health.

This clone was seen only once. The rearrangement joins TRBV6-1 to TRBJ1-5, with D perhaps TRBD1 (5 bases). This CDR3 spans 16 amino acids. The V gene's germline CDR1 is MNHNS and CDR2 SASEGT. Trimming shortened V by 0 bases and J by 5 bases, and 14 bases separated the two germline ends. CDR3: CASSEAGGEGHQPQHF. The CDR3 coding sequence is TGTGCCAGCAGTGAAGCGGGGGGGGAGGGACATCAGCCCCAGCATTTT.

The chain has TRBV5-1 and TRBJ2-3, with D perhaps TRBD1 or TRBD2 (5 bases each). The CDR3 has 17 amino acids. V was clipped by 1 base and J by 6 bases, with 21 bases between them. The V gene's germline CDR1 is SGHRS and CDR2 YFSETQ. The CDR3 DNA sequence: TGCGCCAGCAGCTTGAGGCCAGGGTTCACTAGTCGGGATACGCAGTATTTT. It encodes CASSLRPGFTSRDTQYF.

V usage is TRBV7-8 and J usage is TRBJ2-6; no reliable D call. V was clipped by 6 bases and J by 0 bases, with 3 bases between them. This CDR3 has 13 amino acids. From germline, CDR1 is SGHVS and CDR2 FQNEAQ. The CDR3 is CASRFSGANVLTF. CDR3 DNA: TGTGCCAGCAGGTTCTCTGGGGCCAACGTCCTGACTTTC.

V usage is TRBV29-1 and J usage is TRBJ1-1; D remains unclear. Germline V gene data show CDR1 as SQVTM and CDR2 as ANQGSEA. This CDR3 region has 14 residues. Trimming pared 3 bases from V and 1 base from J, leaving 12 bases between. The CDR3 here is CSVDSGNRNTEAFF. In DNA form, the CDR3 reads TGCAGCGTTGATTCGGGAAATCGGAACACTGAAGCTTTCTTT.

The chain joins TRBV30 to TRBJ1-1; possibly TRBD1 for D (6 bases). The germline V and J ends were trimmed by 2 bases and 3 bases, with 10 bases remaining between them. The length of the CDR3 is 13 residues. Germline loops: CDR1 GTSNPN, CDR2 SVGIG (reference sequence). The CDR3 coding sequence is TGTGCCTGGAGTACAGGGCTGGACACTGAAGCTTTCTTT. This sequence encodes CAWSTGLDTEAFF.

The chain is built from TRBV10-3 and TRBJ2-1; D is undetermined. CDR3 length equals 12 residues. V gave up 2 bases and J gave up 4 bases, with 3 bases separating them. CDR1 is ENHRY and CDR2 is SYGVKD in the germline V gene. The CDR3 DNA reads TGTGCCATCAGTGAGGGGTACAATGAGCAGTTCTTC. The encoded protein is CAISEGYNEQFF.

The chain employs TRBV11-2 and TRBJ2-5, with 12 bases matching TRBD2. There are 16 residues in the CDR3. The ends lost 6 bases at V and 1 base at J; junction bases unmatched: 6. The germline V gene encodes CDR1 SGHAT and CDR2 FQNNGV. The CDR3 nucleotides are TGTGCCAGCAGGGGGGGACTAGCGGGTCGCCAAGAGACCCAGTACTTC. Its protein is CASRGGLAGRQETQYF. The full variable domain, rest sourced from reference TRBV11-2 and TRBJ2-5, is EAGVAQSPRYKIIEKRQSVAFWCNPISGHATLYWYQQILGQGPKLLIQFQNNGVVDDSQLPKDRFSAERLKGVDSTLKIQPAKLEDSAVYLCASRGGLAGRQETQYFGPGTRLLVL.

The V gene is TRBV27, the J gene TRBJ2-7, with D unresolved. This CDR3 has 13 residues. Germline-derived CDR1 and CDR2 are MNHEY and SMNVEV (reference sequence). Trimming removed 6 bases at V and 3 bases at J, with 12 bases between. The CDR3 bases are TGTGCCAGCAGAGGTCCGCGAGGCTACGAGCAGTACTTC. Translating it yields CASRGPRGYEQYF.

The rearrangement uses TRBV28 and TRBJ2-6, with 9 positions matching TRBD1. The CDR3 covers 21 residues. J lost 0 bases, V lost 5 bases, and 17 bases had no gene match. Germline-derived CDR1 and CDR2 are MDHEN and SYDVKM. DNA for the CDR3: TGTGCCAGCAGTCCAAAAGGTACTGGGACAGGGCTTCCCTCTGGGGCCAACGTCCTGACTTTC. Amino acid sequence: CASSPKGTGTGLPSGANVLTF.

A single count supports this clone. The DNA for the CDR3 is TGTGCCATCAGTGGAACAGGCGGCGCTTCGGGGAACACTGAAGCTTTCTTT. It specifies CAISGTGGASGNTEAFF. The chain combines TRBV10-3 with TRBJ1-1; possibly TRBD1 for D (5 bases). V lost 4 bases and J lost 1, with 19 bases in between. The germline gives CDR1 ENHRY, CDR2 SYGVKD. CDR3 length: 17 amino acids.

This clone was observed a single time. The chain recombines TRBV28 with TRBJ2-2; 10 bases match TRBD1. V lost 5 bases and J lost 7; bases outside the gene matches: 10. This CDR3 region has 16 residues. Per germline, CDR1 MDHEN and CDR2 SYDVKM. DNA for the CDR3: TGTGCCAGCAGTCACAGACAGGGGGCGCACCGCGGGGAGCTGTTTTTT. It translates to CASSHRQGAHRGELFF.

The chain links TRBV9 to TRBJ2-7; unclear D gene. Germline lookup yields CDR1 SGDLS and CDR2 YYNGEE. CDR3 length equals 12 residues. Trimming stripped 3 bases from V and 6 bases from J, with 10 bases between. The CDR3 DNA reads as TGTGCCAGCAGCGCCAGATTGGGCGAGCAGTACTTC. Protein: CASSARLGEQYF.

The chain links TRBV5-1 to TRBJ2-2; 7 nucleotides agree with TRBD2. Per the germline V gene, CDR1 is SGHRS and CDR2 is YFSETQ. This CDR3 has 15 amino acids. The J segment lost 4 bases and the V segment lost 4 bases, leaving 7 bases of the junction unmatched. The CDR3 DNA is TGCGCCAGCAGCGCGAGCGGGGCAGGCACCGGGGAGCTGTTTTTT. Protein sequence: CASSASGAGTGELFF.

The rearrangement uses TRBV10-1 and TRBJ2-3; either TRBD1 or TRBD2 may fit D (6 bases each). The CDR3 covers 15 residues. V lost 8 bases and J lost 4, with 19 bases in between. From germline, CDR1 is WNHNN and CDR2 SYGVQD (reference sequence). CDR3 loop: CASPRRGNGADTQYF. CDR3 bases: TGCGCCAGCCCGCGGAGGGGGAATGGCGCAGATACGCAGTATTTT.

The J gene is TRBJ2-3, the V gene TRBV5-1; D ambiguous. V was clipped by 0 bases and J by 6 bases, with 11 bases between them. The CDR3 spans 14 residues. The germline gives CDR1 SGHRS, CDR2 YFSETQ. Here the CDR3 reads CASSLAIVADTQYF. The CDR3 DNA is TGCGCCAGCAGCTTGGCCATCGTGGCGGATACGCAGTATTTT.

The rearrangement links TRBV5-1 to TRBJ1-3; unclear D gene. V lost 0 bases and J 0 bases, leaving 7 bases between the germline ends. Germline loops: CDR1 SGHRS, CDR2 YFSETQ. This CDR3 comprises 15 residues. The CDR3, as DNA: TGCGCCAGCAGCTTGGACGGGGACTCTGGAAACACCATATATTTT. Translation: CASSLDGDSGNTIYF.

V is TRBV11-3 and J is TRBJ2-2; D is possibly TRBD1 (5 bases). Germline V gene lookup returns CDR1 SGHNT and CDR2 YENEEA. V lost 0 bases and J lost 2, with 10 bases in between. The CDR3 is made up of 16 amino acids. The CDR3 DNA is TGTGCCAGCAGCTTAGAACTATGGGGCAACACCGGGGAGCTGTTTTTT. Amino acid sequence: CASSLELWGNTGELFF.

J is TRBJ2-7 and V is TRBV28; no definite D call. The CDR3 is 13 amino acids. Trimming removed 9 bases from V and 3 bases from J, with 15 bases in between. Germline assignment: CDR1 MDHEN and CDR2 SYDVKM. The CDR3 loop reads CASQARAIYEQYF. The CDR3, as DNA: TGTGCCAGTCAGGCCCGAGCCATCTACGAGCAGTACTTC.

The chain couples TRBV19 to TRBJ2-7, with 7 bases matching TRBD1. There are 13 residues in the CDR3. After removal of 5 bases from V and 3 bases from J, the junction contained 4 bases not matched to a gene. Germline CDR1 is LNHDA and CDR2 is SQIVND (reference sequence). CDR3 sequence (DNA): TGTGCCAGTAGTCGTCGGGACAGCTACGAGCAGTACTTC. Its protein is CASSRRDSYEQYF.

This chain connects TRBV28 to TRBJ1-1; D not resolved. This CDR3 is 12 amino acids long. Germline V CDR1 and CDR2: MDHEN, SYDVKM. V lost 2 bases and J lost 1, with 2 bases in between. The CDR3: CASSLGNTEAFF. CDR3 coding DNA: TGTGCCAGCAGTTTAGGGAACACTGAAGCTTTCTTT.

The rearrangement joins TRBV6-5 to TRBJ1-5, with D possibly matching TRBD1 (5 bases). The CDR3 extends over 14 amino acids. Germline loops: CDR1 MNHEY, CDR2 SVGAGI. The V gene lost 7 bases and the J gene lost 6 bases, with 16 bases spanning the gap. The CDR3 region is CASNPRGPFQPQHF. The CDR3 coding sequence is TGTGCCAGCAATCCCCGGGGCCCTTTTCAGCCCCAGCATTTT.

The V gene is TRBV28, the J gene TRBJ1-2; D unclear. V lost 5 bases and J lost 2, with 12 bases in between. The germline gives CDR1 MDHEN, CDR2 SYDVKM. This CDR3 is built from 14 residues. The CDR3 DNA sequence: TGTGCCAGCAGTCCCCAATTTAGCAACTATGGCTACACCTTC. It encodes CASSPQFSNYGYTF.

Remarks on this clone: At the DNA level, this CDR3 is encoded by other sequences in the same sample as well. J is TRBJ2-5 and V is TRBV29-1, with TRBD1 matching 7 bases. With V trimmed by 4 bases and J by 1 base, 0 bases remained unmatched. This CDR3 has 12 residues. Germline loops: CDR1 SQVTM, CDR2 ANQGSEA. The CDR3 spells CSVGTGQETQYF. The CDR3 DNA is TGCAGCGTTGGGACAGGCCAAGAGACCCAGTACTTC.

The rearrangement links TRBV28 to TRBJ1-2, with 9 bases that match TRBD1. Germline trimming cut 6 bases from V and 7 bases from J; bases unmatched to any gene: 3. The V gene's germline CDR1 is MDHEN and CDR2 SYDVKM. The CDR3 spans 12 residues. CDR3 loop: CASRQGAGGYTF. The CDR3 DNA is TGTGCCAGCAGACAGGGGGCGGGTGGCTACACCTTC.

The chain is built from TRBV19 and TRBJ1-2, with 8 positions matching TRBD1. CDR1 is LNHDA and CDR2 is SQIVND in the germline V gene (reference sequence). The CDR3 is 15 residues long. V lost 6 bases to trimming and J lost 7 bases; unmatched junction nucleotides: 13. The CDR3 DNA follows: TGTGCCAGTAGCCTCCAGGGGACAGGCATTAGTGGCTACACCTTC. Translation: CASSLQGTGISGYTF.

This sequence joins TRBV18 and TRBJ2-5; 9 positions match TRBD2. CDR1 is KGHSH and CDR2 is LQKENI in the germline V gene. J was trimmed by 5 bases and V by 3 bases; bases with no gene match: 4. The CDR3 is 14 residues long. For the CDR3, the DNA is TGTGCCAGCTCACCGGCGGGAGGGCCCGAGACCCAGTACTTC. Encoded protein: CASSPAGGPETQYF.

The chain joins TRBV2 to TRBJ2-7; D is possibly TRBD1 (5 bases). The CDR3 length is 12 residues. V was pared by 6 bases and J by 5 bases, with 11 bases between. In germline, CDR1 is SNHLY, CDR2 FYNNEI. The CDR3 coding sequence is TGTGCCAGCAGGAGTCAGGGTGACGAGCAGTACTTC. Its protein is CASRSQGDEQYF.